The sequence of this TCR beta chain was determined in a study of control samples from healthy donors and cancer patients. The CDR3 runs 12 residues. Germline values: CDR1 MNHEY, CDR2 SMNVEV (reference sequence). The germline V and J ends were trimmed by 5 bases and 8 bases, with 11 bases remaining between them. The table came from immunoSEQ multiplex PCR; TCRdb's copy has only in-frame clones and leaves some out. The sample lists 150,000 to 200,000 clones, roughly nine tenths occurring once. The receptor comes from a woman between 25 and 40 years old in good health. The chain has TRBV27 and TRBJ2-3; perhaps TRBD1 as D (6 bases). Sequencing was performed on blood. The CDR3 region is CASSPTGPTQYF. For the CDR3, the DNA is TGTGCCAGCAGTCCGACAGGACCTACGCAGTATTTT.